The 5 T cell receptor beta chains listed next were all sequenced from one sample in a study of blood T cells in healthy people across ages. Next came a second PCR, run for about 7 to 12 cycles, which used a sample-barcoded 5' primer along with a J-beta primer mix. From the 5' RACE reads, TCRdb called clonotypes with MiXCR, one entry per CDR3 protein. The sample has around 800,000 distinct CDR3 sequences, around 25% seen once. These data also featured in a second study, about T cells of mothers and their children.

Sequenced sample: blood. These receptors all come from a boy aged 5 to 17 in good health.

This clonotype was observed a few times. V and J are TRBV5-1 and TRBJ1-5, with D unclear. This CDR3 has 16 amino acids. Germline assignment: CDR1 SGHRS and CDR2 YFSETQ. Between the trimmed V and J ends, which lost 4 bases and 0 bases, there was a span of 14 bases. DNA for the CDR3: TGCGCCAGCAGCGGAAGCGGGCGGAATAGCAATCAGCCCCAGCATTTT. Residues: CASSGSGRNSNQPQHF.

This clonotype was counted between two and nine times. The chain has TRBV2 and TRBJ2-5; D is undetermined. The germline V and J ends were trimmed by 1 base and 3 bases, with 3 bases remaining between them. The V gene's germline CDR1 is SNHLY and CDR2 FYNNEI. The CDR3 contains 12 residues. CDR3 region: CASSEEEETQYF. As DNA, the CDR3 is TGTGCCAGCAGTGAAGAAGAAGAGACCCAGTACTTC.

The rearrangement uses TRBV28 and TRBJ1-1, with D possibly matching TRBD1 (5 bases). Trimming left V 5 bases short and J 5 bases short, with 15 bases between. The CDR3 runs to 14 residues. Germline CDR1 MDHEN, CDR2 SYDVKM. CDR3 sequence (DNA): TGTGCCAGCAGTGAGCAGGGAATAAAGACTGAAGCTTTCTTT. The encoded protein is CASSEQGIKTEAFF.

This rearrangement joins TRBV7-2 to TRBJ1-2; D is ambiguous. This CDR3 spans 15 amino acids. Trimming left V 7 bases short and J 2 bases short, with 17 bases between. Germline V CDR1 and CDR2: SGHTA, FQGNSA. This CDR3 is CASIWAGRENYGYTF. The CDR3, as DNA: TGTGCCAGCATCTGGGCGGGCCGAGAGAACTATGGCTACACCTTC.

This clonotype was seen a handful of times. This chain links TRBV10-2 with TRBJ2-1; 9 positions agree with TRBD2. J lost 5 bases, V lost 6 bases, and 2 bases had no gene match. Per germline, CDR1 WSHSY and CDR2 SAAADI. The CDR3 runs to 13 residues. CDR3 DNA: TGCGCCAGCAGGGCGGGGGGGCACAATGAGCAGTTCTTC. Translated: CASRAGGHNEQFF.